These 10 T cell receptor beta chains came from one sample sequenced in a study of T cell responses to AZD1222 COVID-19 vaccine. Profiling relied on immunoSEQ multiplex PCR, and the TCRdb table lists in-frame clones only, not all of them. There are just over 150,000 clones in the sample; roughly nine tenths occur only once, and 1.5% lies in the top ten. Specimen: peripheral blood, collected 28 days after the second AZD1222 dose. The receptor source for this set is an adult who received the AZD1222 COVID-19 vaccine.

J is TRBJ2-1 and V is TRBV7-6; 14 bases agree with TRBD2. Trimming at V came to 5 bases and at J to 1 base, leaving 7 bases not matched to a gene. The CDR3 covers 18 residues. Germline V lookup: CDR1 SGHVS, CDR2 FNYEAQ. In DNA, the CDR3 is TGTGCCAGCAGCCCCGGGACTAGCGGGAGACAGTCCTACAATGAGCAGTTCTTC. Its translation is CASSPGTSGRQSYNEQFF.

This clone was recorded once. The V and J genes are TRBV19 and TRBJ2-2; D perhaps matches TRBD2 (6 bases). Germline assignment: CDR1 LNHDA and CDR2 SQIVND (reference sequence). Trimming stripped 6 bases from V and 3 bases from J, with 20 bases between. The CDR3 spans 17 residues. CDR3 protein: CASSLIPGTGYTGELFF. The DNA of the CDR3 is TGTGCCAGTAGCCTGATCCCGGGGACTGGATACACCGGGGAGCTGTTTTTT.

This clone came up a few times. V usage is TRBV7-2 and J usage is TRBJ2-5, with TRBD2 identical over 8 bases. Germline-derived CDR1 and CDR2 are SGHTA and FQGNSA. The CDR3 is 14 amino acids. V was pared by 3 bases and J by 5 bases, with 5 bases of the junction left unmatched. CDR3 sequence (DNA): TGTGCCAGCAGCTTTGCCGGGAGGGGCGAGACCCAGTACTTC. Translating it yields CASSFAGRGETQYF. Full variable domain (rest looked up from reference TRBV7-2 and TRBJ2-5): GAGVSQSPSNKVTEKGKDVELRCDPISGHTALYWYRQSLGQGLEFLIYFQGNSAPDKSGLPSDRFSAERTGGSVSTLTIQRTQQEDSAVYLCASSFAGRGETQYFGPGTRLLVL.

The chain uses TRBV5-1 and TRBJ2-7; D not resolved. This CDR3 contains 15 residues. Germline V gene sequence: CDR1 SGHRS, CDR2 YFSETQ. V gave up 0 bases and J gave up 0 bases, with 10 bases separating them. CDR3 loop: CASSLGPGLSYEQYF. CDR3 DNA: TGCGCCAGCAGCTTGGGGCCGGGTCTCTCCTACGAGCAGTACTTC.

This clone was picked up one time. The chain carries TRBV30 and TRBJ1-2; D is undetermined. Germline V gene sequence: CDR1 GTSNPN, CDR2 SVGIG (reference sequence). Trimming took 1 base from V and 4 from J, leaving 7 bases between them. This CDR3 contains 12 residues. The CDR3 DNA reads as TGTGCCTGGAGTGGCCCAAGCTATGGCTACACCTTC. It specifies CAWSGPSYGYTF.

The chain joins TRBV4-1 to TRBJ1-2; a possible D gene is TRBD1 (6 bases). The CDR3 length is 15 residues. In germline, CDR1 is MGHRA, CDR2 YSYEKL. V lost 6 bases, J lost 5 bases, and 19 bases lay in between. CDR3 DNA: TGCGCCAGCAGTCAACCTACAGGGAGTCCATATGGCTACACCTTC. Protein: CASSQPTGSPYGYTF.

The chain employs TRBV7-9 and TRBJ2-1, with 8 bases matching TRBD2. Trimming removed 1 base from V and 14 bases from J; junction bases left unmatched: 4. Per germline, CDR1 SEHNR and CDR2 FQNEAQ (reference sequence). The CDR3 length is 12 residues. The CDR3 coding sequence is TGTGCCAGCAGCTTAGTGGGGCGGGAGGAGTTCTTC. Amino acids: CASSLVGREEFF.

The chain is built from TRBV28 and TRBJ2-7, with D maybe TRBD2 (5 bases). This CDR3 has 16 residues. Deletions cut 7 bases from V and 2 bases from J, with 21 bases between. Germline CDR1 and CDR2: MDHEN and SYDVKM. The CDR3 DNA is TGTGCCAGCACCACGCCGCGGGCGAACTTTCCCTACGAGCAGTACTTC. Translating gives CASTTPRANFPYEQYF.

CDR3 coding DNA: TGTGCCTGGAGTGGGCAGGCAGGGGGCCGCACAGATACGCAGTATTTT. Translation: CAWSGQAGGRTDTQYF. The chain has TRBV30 and TRBJ2-3, with 8 nucleotides matching TRBD1. J gave up 1 base and V 1 base, and 7 bases lay outside the gene matches. Germline V gives CDR1 GTSNPN, CDR2 SVGIG (reference sequence). The CDR3 is 16 residues long.

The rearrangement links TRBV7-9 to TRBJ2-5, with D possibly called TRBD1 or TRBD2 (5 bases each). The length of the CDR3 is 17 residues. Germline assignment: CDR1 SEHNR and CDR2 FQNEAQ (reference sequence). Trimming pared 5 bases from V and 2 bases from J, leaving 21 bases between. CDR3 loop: CASSAGTGPITQETQYF. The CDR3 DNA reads TGTGCCAGCAGCGCCGGCACGGGACCTATAACTCAAGAGACCCAGTACTTC.